This T cell receptor beta chain comes out of a study of blood T cell repertoires in COVID-19 (dated by TCRdb to 2020 to 2022). Describing the broader study: Samples covering the acute and convalescent phases of COVID-19 were provided by collaborators in the United States, Italy and Spain. The prospective study material was composed of cDNA or gDNA derived from T cells, B-cell-depleted T cells, or PBMCs. The dataset comprised deeply sampled blood TCRbeta repertoires from subjects exposed to, actively infected with, or recovered from COVID-19. The repertoires were released in a freely available public database meant as a resource for research on the immune response to SARS-CoV-2. Samples were obtained from the ongoing ImmuneRACE study (first 160 participants) and from about 1,300 subjects provided by 6 global collaborators. Nearly every sample came with metadata listing a de-identified subject ID, COVID-19 status, age in years and sex. Where available, HLA class I and class II types were obtained from metadata supplied by the sample provider rather than from assay-based typing.

This clone was found a few times. Its specific antigen is unknown. Base qualities were left out, and no much larger clone turns up one base away. TCRbeta CDR3 regions were amplified from genomic DNA by means of the immunoSEQ Assay, a bias-controlled multiplex PCR. For the original study's pipeline: The number of nucleated cells in each sample was estimated by amplification of reference gene primers within the assay. Sequence reads were collapsed and filtered to measure the absolute abundance of every unique TCRbeta CDR3 rearrangement. For each sample, productive Simpson clonality was calculated by taking the square root of Simpson's diversity index across productive rearrangements. The source is immuneACCESS, and TCRdb retained only in-frame sequences with V and J called. Part of the clones is not carried over; for the studies checked, unresolved V genes explain less than half of this, and the remainder is unexplained. V and J calls and clone size are given by that table; D and trimming were obtained from the DNA. This sample holds 130,000 to 150,000 clones; over 70% were observed only once. The ten most abundant clones make up about 2% of the sample.

Deletion took 3 bases off V and 0 bases off J, with a span of 12 bases between the germline ends. Taken from the germline V gene, the CDR1 and CDR2 loops are SGHDN and FVKESK. The CDR3 numbers 16 residues from cysteine through phenylalanine. Only the CDR3 region is kept as DNA, spanning 48 bases read in frame from base 1. Summary of the overall study and its limitations: Clinical and demographic metadata were provided uncurated, with the amount varying by source and participant.

Each collaborating institution followed its own protocols to collect whole blood in K2EDTA tubes. For TCRbeta analysis, collaborators shipped samples in one of three forms: frozen whole blood, isolated PBMCs, or DNA extracted from either of those sample types. Sequencing was performed on peripheral blood. The source is a woman aged 55 to 70 with acute or convalescent COVID-19. The V and J segments used are TRBV14 and TRBJ1-3; the D segment could be TRBD1, given 5 matching bases. For the CDR3, the sequence is CASSQAWGVSGNTIYF. The bases are TGTGCCAGCAGCCAGGCTTGGGGGGTCTCTGGAAACACCATATATTTT.